Presented here are 25 T cell receptor beta chains from one specimen sequenced in a study of blood T cell repertoires in COVID-19. This table comes from immunoSEQ multiplex PCR, and its TCRdb copy is limited to in-frame clones, with some not included. The sample includes 280,000 or so clones, over 75% of them seen just once. The specimen sequenced was peripheral blood. These receptors were obtained from a human donor in a cohort sampled during active COVID-19.

The J gene is TRBJ2-1, the V gene TRBV9; no reliable D call. Germline values: CDR1 SGDLS, CDR2 YYNGEE. V was clipped by 1 base and J by 7 bases, with 15 bases between them. The CDR3 contains 15 residues. CDR3 sequence (DNA): TGTGCCAGCAGCGTATCGGCGCTCACGGAGAATGAGCAGTTCTTC. Amino acids: CASSVSALTENEQFF.

The genes are TRBV18 and TRBJ2-7, with D tentatively TRBD1 (5 bases). CDR3 length equals 12 residues. CDR1 is KGHSH, CDR2 LQKENI, per germline. The V end was cut by 3 bases, the J end by 5 bases, with 8 bases between. Here the CDR3 DNA reads TGTGCCAGCTCACCCGGACAAAACGAGCAGTACTTC. Its translation is CASSPGQNEQYF.

The rearrangement uses TRBV7-2 and TRBJ2-3; TRBD2 is a possible D gene (6 bases). This CDR3 is built from 15 residues. The V end lost 5 bases, the J end lost 3 bases, and 15 bases lay between the germline ends. CDR1 is SGHTA and CDR2 is FQGNSA in the germline V gene. In nucleotides, the CDR3 is TGTGCCAGCAGCCAGACTAGACATCCAACAGATACGCAGTATTTT. Protein product: CASSQTRHPTDTQYF.

The chain uses TRBV27 and TRBJ2-3, with TRBD1 identical over 7 bases. The CDR3 is made up of 14 amino acids. Germline V gives CDR1 MNHEY, CDR2 SMNVEV (reference sequence). After removal of 6 bases from V and 2 bases from J, the junction contained 5 bases not matched to a gene. The chain's CDR3 is CASSLQGFTDTQYF. CDR3 nucleotide sequence: TGTGCCAGCAGCTTACAGGGGTTCACAGATACGCAGTATTTT.

The J gene is TRBJ2-3, the V gene TRBV7-9; TRBD2 agrees at 8 bases. Germline-derived CDR1 and CDR2 are SEHNR and FQNEAQ (reference sequence). The CDR3 totals 14 residues. Trimming at V came to 5 bases and at J to 7 bases, leaving 8 bases not matched to a gene. The CDR3 sequence is CASSTSGGEHTQYF. The CDR3 DNA reads as TGTGCCAGCAGCACTAGCGGAGGCGAACATACGCAGTATTTT.

The V gene is TRBV19, the J gene TRBJ2-2, with D possibly being TRBD1 (6 bases). The CDR3 loop spans 13 amino acids. Germline V gene lookup returns CDR1 LNHDA and CDR2 SQIVND (reference sequence). Trimming removed 6 bases from V and 7 bases from J, with 12 bases in between. The CDR3 protein is CASRARGGGELFF. The DNA of the CDR3 is TGTGCCAGTAGGGCCAGGGGTGGCGGGGAGCTGTTTTTT.

The rearrangement uses TRBV6-5 and TRBJ1-5, with a possible D match to TRBD1 (5 bases). Looked up from germline, CDR1 is MNHEY and CDR2 is SVGAGI. This CDR3 spans 14 amino acids. V was clipped by 5 bases and J by 3 bases, with 11 bases between them. CDR3 amino acids: CASSSRANNQPQHF. The CDR3 bases are TGTGCCAGCAGTAGCAGGGCTAACAATCAGCCCCAGCATTTT.

The rearrangement uses TRBV28 and TRBJ1-5, with D maybe TRBD1 (5 bases). The CDR3 has 17 residues. CDR1 is MDHEN and CDR2 is SYDVKM in the germline V gene. Between the trimmed V and J ends, which lost 8 bases and 4 bases, there was a span of 24 bases. CDR3 nucleotides: TGTGCCAGCGTGTTGGGGTGGGGGGACGTAGGAAATCAGCCCCAGCATTTT. It encodes CASVLGWGDVGNQPQHF.

The rearrangement joins TRBV5-1 to TRBJ2-5; perhaps TRBD2 as D (6 bases). Trimming took 4 bases from V and 5 from J, leaving 18 bases between them. This CDR3 has 15 residues. CDR1 is SGHRS and CDR2 is YFSETQ in the germline V gene. As DNA, the CDR3 is TGCGCCAGCAGCGGTCAGTCGGGGGAGGTGGAGACCCAGTACTTC. Residues: CASSGQSGEVETQYF.

This clone has a single count. J is TRBJ2-2 and V is TRBV5-1, with unresolved D. The V and J ends lost 6 bases and 4 bases respectively, with 10 bases between them. The V gene's germline CDR1 is SGHRS and CDR2 YFSETQ. CDR3 length: 13 residues. The CDR3 region has the DNA TGCGCCAGCACTCCGTCCGGCACCGGGGAGCTGTTTTTT. It specifies CASTPSGTGELFF.

This chain links TRBV15 with TRBJ2-5; a possible D gene is TRBD1 (6 bases). This CDR3 is 16 amino acids long. CDR1 LNHNV and CDR2 YYDKDF come from the germline V gene (reference sequence). The germline V and J ends were trimmed by 3 bases and 4 bases, with 18 bases remaining between them. CDR3 nucleotides: TGTGCCACCAGCAGGGATACGACAGGAAAAAGAGAGACCCAGTACTTC. Translated, it gives CATSRDTTGKRETQYF.

The genes are TRBV23-1 and TRBJ2-7; 9 nucleotides match TRBD2. TRBV23-1 is placed among ORFs of uncertain function. The CDR3 consists of 17 residues. The CDR3 here is CDGGDRTGLALAYEQYF. CDR3 nucleotide sequence: TGCGATGGAGGGGATAGAACGGGACTAGCACTGGCCTACGAGCAGTACTTC.

The chain has TRBV10-3 and TRBJ2-7; 9 bases fit TRBD2. J lost 2 bases, V lost 6 bases, and 8 bases had no gene match. Germline lookup yields CDR1 ENHRY and CDR2 SYGVKD. The CDR3 has 15 residues. For the CDR3, the DNA is TGTGCCATCAGCCATAGCGGGAGAGCAACCTACGAGCAGTACTTC. The encoded protein is CAISHSGRATYEQYF.

V gene TRBV10-2 combines with J gene TRBJ2-1, with 7 nucleotides matching TRBD2. J lost 5 bases, V lost 8 bases, and 18 bases had no gene match. The CDR3 is 17 residues long. The V gene's germline CDR1 is WSHSY and CDR2 SAAADI. The CDR3, as DNA: TGCGCCAGCGTAGGACTAGTGGGGAGAGTCACACACAATGAGCAGTTCTTC. Residues: CASVGLVGRVTHNEQFF.

The chain employs TRBV7-2 and TRBJ2-1, with a weak D call TRBD2 (6 bases). Germline V gene data show CDR1 as SGHTA and CDR2 as FQGNSA. This CDR3 is built from 16 residues. With 3 bases removed from V and 4 bases from J, the gap between germline ends came to 16 bases. DNA of the CDR3: TGTGCCAGCAGCTTCAAGCGGGTCCTCTCATACAATGAGCAGTTCTTC. This gives the protein CASSFKRVLSYNEQFF.

This chain joins TRBV5-1 and TRBJ2-2, with D possibly TRBD1 on 6 matching bases. Trimming took 5 bases from V and 3 from J, leaving 14 bases between them. Germline CDR1 and CDR2: SGHRS and YFSETQ. The CDR3 length is 15 residues. The CDR3, as DNA: TGCGCCAGCAGTTCCCAGGGGCTTGACACCGGGGAGCTGTTTTTT. Encoded protein: CASSSQGLDTGELFF.

The chain links TRBV28 to TRBJ1-3, with TRBD1 matching over 11 bases. The germline V gene has CDR1 MDHEN and CDR2 SYDVKM. The V gene end was trimmed by 6 bases and the J gene end by 4 bases; junction bases not matched to a gene: 8. CDR3 length equals 16 residues. CDR3 in DNA: TGTGCCAGCAGCGCGGACAGGGGGCGCCGGGGAAACACCATATATTTT. This translates into CASSADRGRRGNTIYF. Combining the CDR3 with reference TRBV28 and TRBJ1-3 gives the whole variable domain DVKVTQSSRYLVKRTGEKVFLECVQDMDHENMFWYRQDPGLGLRLIYFSYDVKMKEKGDIPEGYSVSREKKERFSLILESASTNQTSMYLCASSADRGRRGNTIYFGEGSWLTVV.

V usage is TRBV2 and J usage is TRBJ1-1; the D gene is possibly TRBD1 (6 bases). V shed 6 bases and J shed 1 base, with 12 bases lying between them. The CDR3 contains 14 residues. Germline V lookup: CDR1 SNHLY, CDR2 FYNNEI. CDR3 coding DNA: TGTGCCAGCAGGACAGGTTACTCGAACACTGAAGCTTTCTTT. Its translation: CASRTGYSNTEAFF.

This chain links TRBV6-5 with TRBJ1-3; D not resolved. Trimming shortened V by 0 bases and J by 0 bases, and 6 bases separated the two germline ends. CDR3 size: 15 residues. Germline assignment: CDR1 MNHEY and CDR2 SVGAGI. The CDR3 sequence: CASSYSRLSGNTIYF. The CDR3, as DNA: TGTGCCAGCAGTTACTCGCGACTCTCTGGAAACACCATATATTTT.

This chain connects TRBV7-2 to TRBJ2-3; D may be TRBD2 (5 bases). V was clipped by 2 bases and J by 4 bases, with 19 bases between them. CDR3 length equals 17 residues. CDR1 and CDR2 (germline): SGHTA, FQGNSA. This CDR3 is CASSLLGGERISDTQYF. CDR3 coding DNA: TGTGCCAGCAGCTTATTGGGTGGGGAGCGGATCTCAGATACGCAGTATTTT.

The genes are TRBV24-1 and TRBJ2-1; TRBD1 is a possible D gene (5 bases). The V end lost 2 bases, the J end lost 9 bases, and 16 bases lay between the germline ends. CDR3 size: 15 residues. Per germline, CDR1 KGHDR and CDR2 SFDVKD. The CDR3: CATSDSQGLGSEQFF. The CDR3 DNA follows: TGTGCCACCAGTGATTCCCAGGGATTAGGAAGTGAGCAGTTCTTC.

The chain is built from TRBV11-3 and TRBJ1-1; TRBD1 might be the D (6 bases). The CDR3 has 14 residues. The V end was cut by 5 bases, the J end by 0 bases, with 10 bases between. Germline V CDR1 and CDR2: SGHNT, YENEEA. The chain's CDR3 is CASSKGGVNTEAFF. Here the CDR3 DNA reads TGTGCCAGCAGCAAAGGGGGGGTGAACACTGAAGCTTTCTTT. The full variable domain, with the rest looked up from reference TRBV11-3 and TRBJ1-1, is EAGVVQSPRYKIIEKKQPVAFWCNPISGHNTLYWYLQNLGQGPELLIRYENEEAVDDSQLPKDRFSAERLKGVDSTLKIQPAELGDSAVYLCASSKGGVNTEAFFGQGTRLTVV.

J is TRBJ2-1 and V is TRBV9, with 13 bases matching TRBD2. In germline, CDR1 is SGDLS, CDR2 YYNGEE. V lost 3 bases and J lost 4; bases outside the gene matches: 4. The CDR3 has 16 residues. In DNA, the CDR3 is TGTGCCAGCAGCGAGGGGACTAGCGGGACGTACAATGAGCAGTTCTTC. It codes for CASSEGTSGTYNEQFF. Complete variable domain (other parts from reference TRBV9 and TRBJ2-1): DSGVTQTPKHLITATGQRVTLRCSPRSGDLSVYWYQQSLDQGLQFLIQYYNGEERAKGNILERFSAQQFPDLHSELNLSSLELGDSALYFCASSEGTSGTYNEQFFGPGTRLTVL.

The rearrangement uses TRBV12-5 and TRBJ2-1; 10 nucleotides match TRBD2. CDR1 is LGHNT and CDR2 is FRNRAP in the germline V gene. V lost 0 bases to trimming and J lost 8 bases; unmatched junction nucleotides: 13. The CDR3 is 18 amino acids. CDR3 region: CASGLVRAGGPQRDEQFF. CDR3 DNA sequence: TGTGCTAGTGGTTTGGTACGAGCGGGAGGGCCCCAGAGGGATGAGCAGTTCTTC.

The V gene is TRBV15, the J gene TRBJ1-3, with TRBD1 as a possible D gene (6 bases). This CDR3 is 13 amino acids long. Per germline, CDR1 LNHNV and CDR2 YYDKDF (reference sequence). Trimming pared 8 bases from V and 0 bases from J, leaving 8 bases between. CDR3 sequence: CATGTHSGNTIYF. CDR3 coding DNA: TGTGCCACCGGGACACACTCTGGAAACACCATATATTTT.